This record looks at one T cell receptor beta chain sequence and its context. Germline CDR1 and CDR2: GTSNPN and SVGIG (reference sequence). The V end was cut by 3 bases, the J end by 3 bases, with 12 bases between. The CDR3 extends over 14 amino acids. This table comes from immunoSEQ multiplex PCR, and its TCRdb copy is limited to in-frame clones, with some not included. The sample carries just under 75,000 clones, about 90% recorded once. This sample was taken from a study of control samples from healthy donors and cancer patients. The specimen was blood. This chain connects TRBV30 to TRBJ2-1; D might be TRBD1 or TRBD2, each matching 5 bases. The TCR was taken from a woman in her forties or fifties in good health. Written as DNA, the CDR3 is TGTGCCTGGAGGGGACCTAACCTCTACAATGAGCAGTTCTTC. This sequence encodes CAWRGPNLYNEQFF.